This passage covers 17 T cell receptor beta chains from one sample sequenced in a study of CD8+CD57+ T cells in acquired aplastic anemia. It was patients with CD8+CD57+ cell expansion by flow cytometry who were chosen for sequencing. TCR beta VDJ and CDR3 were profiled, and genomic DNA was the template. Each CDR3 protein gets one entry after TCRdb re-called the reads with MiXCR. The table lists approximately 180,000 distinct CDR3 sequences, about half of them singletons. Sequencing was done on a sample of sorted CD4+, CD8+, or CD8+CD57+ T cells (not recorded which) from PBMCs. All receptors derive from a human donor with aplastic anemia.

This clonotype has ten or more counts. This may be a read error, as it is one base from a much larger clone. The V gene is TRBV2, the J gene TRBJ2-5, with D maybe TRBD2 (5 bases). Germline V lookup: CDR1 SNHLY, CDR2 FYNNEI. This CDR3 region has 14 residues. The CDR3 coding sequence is TGTGCCAACAGTGGTACTAGACAACAAGAGACCCAGTACTTC. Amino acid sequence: CANSGTRQQETQYF. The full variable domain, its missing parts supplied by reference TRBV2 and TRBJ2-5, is EPEVTQTPSHQVTQMGQEVILRCVPISNHLYFYWYRQILGQKVEFLVSFYNNEISEKSEIFDDQFSVERPDGSNFTLKIRSTKLEDSAMYFCANSGTRQQETQYFGPGTRLLVL.

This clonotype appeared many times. CDR3 region: CASSLTRNTGELFF. CDR3 bases: TGCGCCAGCAGCTTGACAAGGAACACCGGGGAGCTGTTTTTT. This chain connects TRBV5-1 to TRBJ2-2; D unresolved. The V and J ends lost 1 base and 1 base respectively, with 5 bases between them. Germline CDR1 is SGHRS and CDR2 is YFSETQ. The CDR3 extends over 14 amino acids.

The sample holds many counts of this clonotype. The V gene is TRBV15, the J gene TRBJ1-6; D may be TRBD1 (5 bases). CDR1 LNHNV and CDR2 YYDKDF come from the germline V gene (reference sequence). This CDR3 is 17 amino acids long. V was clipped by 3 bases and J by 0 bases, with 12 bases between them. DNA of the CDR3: TGTGCCACCAGCAGGAGCAGGGAGAGCTCCTATAATTCACCCCTCCACTTT. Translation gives CATSRSRESSYNSPLHF. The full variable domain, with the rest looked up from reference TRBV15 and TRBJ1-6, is DAMVIQNPRYQVTQFGKPVTLSCSQTLNHNVMYWYQQKSSQAPKLLFHYYDKDFNNEADTPDNFQSRRPNTSFCFLDIRSPGLGDTAMYLCATSRSRESSYNSPLHFGNGTRLTVT.

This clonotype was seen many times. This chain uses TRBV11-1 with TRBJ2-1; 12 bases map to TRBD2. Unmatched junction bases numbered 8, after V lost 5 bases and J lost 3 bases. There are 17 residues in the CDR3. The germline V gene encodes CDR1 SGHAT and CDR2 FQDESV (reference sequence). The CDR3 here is CASSLRLAGVLYNEQFF. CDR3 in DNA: TGTGCCAGCAGCCTTCGACTAGCGGGAGTTCTCTACAATGAGCAGTTCTTC.

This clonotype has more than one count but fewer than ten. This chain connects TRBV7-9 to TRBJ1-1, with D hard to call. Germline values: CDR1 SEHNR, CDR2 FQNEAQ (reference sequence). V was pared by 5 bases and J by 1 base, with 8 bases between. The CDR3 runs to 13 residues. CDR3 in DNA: TGTGCCAGCAGCGGGCACCCGAACACTGAAGCTTTCTTT. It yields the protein CASSGHPNTEAFF.

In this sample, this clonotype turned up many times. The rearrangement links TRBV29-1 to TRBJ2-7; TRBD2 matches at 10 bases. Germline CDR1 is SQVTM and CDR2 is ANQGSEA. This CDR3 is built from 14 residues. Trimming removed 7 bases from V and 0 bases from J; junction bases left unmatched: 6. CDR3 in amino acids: CSALAGVSSYEQYF. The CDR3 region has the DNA TGCAGCGCTCTAGCGGGAGTAAGCTCCTACGAGCAGTACTTC.

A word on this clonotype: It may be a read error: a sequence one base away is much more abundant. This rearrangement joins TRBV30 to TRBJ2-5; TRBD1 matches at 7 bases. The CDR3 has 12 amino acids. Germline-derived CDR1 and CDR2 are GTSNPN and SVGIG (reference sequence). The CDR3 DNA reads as TGTGCCTGGAGTGTACAGGGGACGACCCAGTGCTTC. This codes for CAWSVQGTTQCF.

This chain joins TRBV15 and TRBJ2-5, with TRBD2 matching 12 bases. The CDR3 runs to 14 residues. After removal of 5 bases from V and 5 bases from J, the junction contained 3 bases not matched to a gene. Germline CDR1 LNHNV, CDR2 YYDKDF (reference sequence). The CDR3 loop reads CATSLAGGVETQYF. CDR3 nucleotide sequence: TGTGCCACCAGCCTAGCGGGAGGGGTGGAGACCCAGTACTTC.

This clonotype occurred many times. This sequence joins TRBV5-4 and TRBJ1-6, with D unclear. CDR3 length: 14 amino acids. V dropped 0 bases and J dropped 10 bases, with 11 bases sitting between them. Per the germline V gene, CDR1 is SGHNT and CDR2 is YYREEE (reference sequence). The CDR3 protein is CASSLETKRSPLHF. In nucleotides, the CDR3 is TGTGCCAGCAGCTTGGAAACAAAGAGGTCACCCCTCCACTTT.

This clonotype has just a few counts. Here the CDR3 reads CASKKGTGASPLHF. The CDR3, as DNA: TGTGCCAGCAAAAAGGGGACAGGAGCATCACCCCTCCACTTT. This chain connects TRBV2 to TRBJ1-6, with TRBD1 identical over 8 bases. The J segment lost 10 bases and the V segment lost 7 bases, leaving 9 bases of the junction unmatched. Germline V gives CDR1 SNHLY, CDR2 FYNNEI. CDR3 size: 14 residues.

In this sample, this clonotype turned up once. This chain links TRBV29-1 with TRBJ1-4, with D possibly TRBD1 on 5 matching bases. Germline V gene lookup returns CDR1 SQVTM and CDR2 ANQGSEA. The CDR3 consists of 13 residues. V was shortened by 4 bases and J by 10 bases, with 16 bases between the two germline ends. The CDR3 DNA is TGCAGCGTTGCAGGGAAGTTAAGTGGAAAACTGTTTTTT. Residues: CSVAGKLSGKLFF.

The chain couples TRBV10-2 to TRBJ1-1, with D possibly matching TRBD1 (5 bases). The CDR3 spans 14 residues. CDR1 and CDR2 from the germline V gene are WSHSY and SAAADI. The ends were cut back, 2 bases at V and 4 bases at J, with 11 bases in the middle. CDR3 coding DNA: TGCGCCAGCAGTGAGATAAGGGGAGGCACTGAAGCTTTCTTT. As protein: CASSEIRGGTEAFF.

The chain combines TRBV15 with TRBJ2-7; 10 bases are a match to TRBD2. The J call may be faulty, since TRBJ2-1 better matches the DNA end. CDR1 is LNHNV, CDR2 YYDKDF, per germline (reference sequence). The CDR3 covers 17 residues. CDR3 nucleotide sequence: TGTGCCACCAGCAGTGCCGCTACTAGCGGGAACTTCTATGAGCAGTTCTTC. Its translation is CATSSAATSGNFYEQFF.

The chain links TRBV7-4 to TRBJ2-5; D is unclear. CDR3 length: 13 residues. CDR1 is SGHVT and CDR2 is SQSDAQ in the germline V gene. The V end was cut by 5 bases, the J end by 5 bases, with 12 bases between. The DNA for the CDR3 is TGTGCCAGCAGCCCGGCCAGGCGGGAGACCCAGTACTTC. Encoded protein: CASSPARRETQYF. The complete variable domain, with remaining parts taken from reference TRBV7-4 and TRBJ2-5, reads GAGVSQSPRYKVAKRGRDVALRCDSISGHVTLYWYRQTLGQGSEVLTYSQSDAQRDKSGRPSGRFSAERPERSVSTLKIQRTEQGDSAVYLCASSPARRETQYFGPGTRLLVL.

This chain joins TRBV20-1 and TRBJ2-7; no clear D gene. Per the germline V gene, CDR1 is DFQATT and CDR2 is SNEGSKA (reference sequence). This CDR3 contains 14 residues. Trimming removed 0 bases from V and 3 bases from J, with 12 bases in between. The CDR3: CSAREDRQLYEQYF. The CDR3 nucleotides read TGCAGTGCTAGAGAGGACCGTCAGCTCTACGAGCAGTACTTC.

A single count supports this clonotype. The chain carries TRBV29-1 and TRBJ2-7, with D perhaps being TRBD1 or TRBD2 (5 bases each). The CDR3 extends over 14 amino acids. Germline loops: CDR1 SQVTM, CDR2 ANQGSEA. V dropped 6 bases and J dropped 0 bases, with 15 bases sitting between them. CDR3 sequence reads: CSVGSIGASYEQYF. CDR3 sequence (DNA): TGCAGCGTCGGCAGCATCGGGGCCTCCTACGAGCAGTACTTC.

CDR3 loop: CATKLGTGRAQETQYF. The CDR3 region has the DNA TGCGCCACCAAGCTTGGGACAGGTAGGGCGCAAGAGACCCAGTACTTC. The V and J genes are TRBV5-1 and TRBJ2-5; 8 bases fit TRBD1. The germline V gene encodes CDR1 SGHRS and CDR2 YFSETQ. The CDR3 covers 16 residues. V lost 9 bases to trimming and J lost 2 bases; unmatched junction nucleotides: 15.